The TCR beta chain described here comes from a study of blood T cell dynamics during melanoma immunotherapy. TCRdb's copy holds only in-frame clones and misses some; the assay was immunoSEQ multiplex PCR. The sample lists tens of thousands of clones; roughly 91% were seen once. Time point in this sample: pre-treatment baseline. One draw preceded checkpoint blockade; another followed its first cycle at week 3. The study's findings and limits: Whether repertoire-driving clones were melanoma-specific could not be determined. Disease-control patients' PBMC repertoires became either more clonal or more diverse at W3.

This clone has only one observation. The antigen is unknown. This specimen consisted of blood, obtained from a patient treated with checkpoint blockade. The clonotype originates from a human donor with melanoma.

The CDR3, as DNA: TGTGCCAGCAGCTTAGCGGGGGGTGGAGATACGCAGTATTTT. Translation: CASSLAGGGDTQYF. The chain employs TRBV11-2 and TRBJ2-3, with 7 positions matching TRBD2. The trim removed 1 base at V and 5 bases at J, leaving 3 bases unmatched. CDR1 and CDR2 from the germline V gene are SGHAT and FQNNGV. The CDR3 has 14 residues. The whole variable domain, filled in from reference TRBV11-2 and TRBJ2-3, reads EAGVAQSPRYKIIEKRQSVAFWCNPISGHATLYWYQQILGQGPKLLIQFQNNGVVDDSQLPKDRFSAERLKGVDSTLKIQPAKLEDSAVYLCASSLAGGGDTQYFGPGTRLTVL.